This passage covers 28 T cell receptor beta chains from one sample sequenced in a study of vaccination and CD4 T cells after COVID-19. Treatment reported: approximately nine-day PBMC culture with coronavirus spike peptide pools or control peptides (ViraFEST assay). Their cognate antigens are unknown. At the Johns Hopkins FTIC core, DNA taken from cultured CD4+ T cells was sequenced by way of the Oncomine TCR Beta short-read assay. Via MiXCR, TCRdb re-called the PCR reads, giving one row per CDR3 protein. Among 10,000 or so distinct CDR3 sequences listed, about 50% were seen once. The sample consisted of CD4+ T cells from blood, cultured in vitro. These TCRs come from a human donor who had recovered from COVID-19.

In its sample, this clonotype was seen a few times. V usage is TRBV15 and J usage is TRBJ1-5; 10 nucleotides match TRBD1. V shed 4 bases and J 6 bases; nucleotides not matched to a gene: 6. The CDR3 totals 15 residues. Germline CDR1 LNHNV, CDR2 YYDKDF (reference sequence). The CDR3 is CATSMDRGFVQPQHF. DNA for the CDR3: TGTGCCACCAGCATGGACAGGGGGTTTGTTCAGCCCCAGCATTTT.

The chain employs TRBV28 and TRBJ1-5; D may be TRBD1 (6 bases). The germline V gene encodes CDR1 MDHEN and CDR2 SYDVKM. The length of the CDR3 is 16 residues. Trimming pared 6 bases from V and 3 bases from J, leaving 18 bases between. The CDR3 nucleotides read TGTGCCAGCAGCCGTGGACAGCCAAGTTACAATCAGCCCCAGCATTTT. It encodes CASSRGQPSYNQPQHF.

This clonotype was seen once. DNA of the CDR3: TGTGCCAGCAGCTTAGCTGAATGGCAGGGGGTAGGGACCCAGTACTTC. This encodes CASSLAEWQGVGTQYF. The genes are TRBV7-9 and TRBJ2-5, with 7 bases that match TRBD1. From germline, CDR1 is SEHNR and CDR2 FQNEAQ (reference sequence). The J segment lost 7 bases and the V segment lost 0 bases, leaving 11 bases of the junction unmatched. This CDR3 has 16 residues.

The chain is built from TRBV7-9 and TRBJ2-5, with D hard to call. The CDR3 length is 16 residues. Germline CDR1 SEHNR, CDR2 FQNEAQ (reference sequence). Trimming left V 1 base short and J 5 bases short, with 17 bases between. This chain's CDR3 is CASSLVSPALGETQYF. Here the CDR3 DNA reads TGTGCCAGCAGCTTAGTGTCACCCGCTCTAGGGGAGACCCAGTACTTC.

CDR3 loop: CSARDWDTIYF. The CDR3 DNA follows: TGCAGTGCTAGAGATTGGGACACCATATATTTT. The chain has TRBV20-1 and TRBJ1-3; D is unclear. CDR3 size: 11 residues. Germline assignment: CDR1 DFQATT and CDR2 SNEGSKA (reference sequence). Trimming stripped 0 bases from V and 8 bases from J, with 5 bases between.

For the CDR3, the DNA is TGTGCCAGCAGTTACTCGGGGGGGCGAACCGAAGCTTTCTTT. Translation: CASSYSGGRTEAFF. This chain connects TRBV6-5 to TRBJ1-1, with D tentatively TRBD1 (6 bases). The CDR3 is 14 amino acids. Germline values: CDR1 MNHEY, CDR2 SVGAGI. Trimming left V 0 bases short and J 8 bases short, with 13 bases between.

CDR3: CSATTSGWGNTEAFF. DNA of the CDR3: TGCAGTGCTACCACCTCGGGTTGGGGGAACACTGAAGCTTTCTTT. The chain employs TRBV20-1 and TRBJ1-1, with D unresolved. V lost 4 bases, J lost 1 base, and 16 bases lay in between. This CDR3 has 15 residues. Per germline, CDR1 DFQATT and CDR2 SNEGSKA (reference sequence).

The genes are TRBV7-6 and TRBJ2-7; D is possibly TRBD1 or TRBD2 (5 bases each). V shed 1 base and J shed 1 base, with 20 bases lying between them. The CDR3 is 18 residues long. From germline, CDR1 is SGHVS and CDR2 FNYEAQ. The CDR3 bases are TGTGCCAGCAGCTTAGAGGGGTGGGGTGGCGGGCCTTCCTACGAGCAGTACTTC. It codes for CASSLEGWGGGPSYEQYF.

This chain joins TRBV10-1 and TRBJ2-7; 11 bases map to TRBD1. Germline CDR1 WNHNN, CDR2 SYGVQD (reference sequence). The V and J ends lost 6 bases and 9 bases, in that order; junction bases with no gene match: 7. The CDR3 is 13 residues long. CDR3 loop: CASSAGTGGRQYF. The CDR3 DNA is TGCGCCAGCAGCGCGGGGACAGGGGGGCGGCAGTACTTC.

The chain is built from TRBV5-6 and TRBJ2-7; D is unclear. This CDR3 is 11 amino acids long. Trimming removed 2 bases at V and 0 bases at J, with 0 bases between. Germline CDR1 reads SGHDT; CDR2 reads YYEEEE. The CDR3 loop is CASSFSYEQYF. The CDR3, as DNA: TGTGCCAGCAGCTTCTCCTACGAGCAGTACTTC. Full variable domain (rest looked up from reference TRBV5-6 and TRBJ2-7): DAGVTQSPTHLIKTRGQQVTLRCSPKSGHDTVSWYQQALGQGPQFIFQYYEEEERQRGNFPDRFSGHQFPNYSSELNVNALLLGDSALYLCASSFSYEQYFGPGTRLTVT.

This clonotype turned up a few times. CDR3 DNA: TGTGCCGGTTACGCCGGGACGAATTCACCCCTCCACTTT. It encodes CAGYAGTNSPLHF. The V call is TRBV6-1, the J call TRBJ1-6, with D maybe TRBD1 (5 bases). CDR1 and CDR2 (germline): MNHNS, SASEGT. Trimming left V 11 bases short and J 7 bases short, with 15 bases between. This CDR3 region has 13 residues.

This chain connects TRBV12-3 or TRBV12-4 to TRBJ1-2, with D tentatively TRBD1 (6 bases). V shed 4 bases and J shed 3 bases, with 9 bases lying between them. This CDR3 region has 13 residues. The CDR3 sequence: CASSSQGHYGYTF. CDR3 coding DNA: TGTGCCAGCAGTTCACAGGGCCACTATGGCTACACCTTC.

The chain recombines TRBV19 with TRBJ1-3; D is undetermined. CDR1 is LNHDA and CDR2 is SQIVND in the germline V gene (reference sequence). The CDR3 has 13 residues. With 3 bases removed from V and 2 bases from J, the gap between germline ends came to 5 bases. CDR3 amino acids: CASSIPPGNTIYF. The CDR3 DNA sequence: TGTGCCAGTAGTATCCCCCCTGGAAACACCATATATTTT.

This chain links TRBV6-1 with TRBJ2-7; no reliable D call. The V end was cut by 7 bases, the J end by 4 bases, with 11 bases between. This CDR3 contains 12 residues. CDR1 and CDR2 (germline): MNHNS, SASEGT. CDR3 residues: CASNDAAYEQYF. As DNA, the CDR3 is TGTGCCAGCAACGACGCAGCATACGAGCAGTACTTC.

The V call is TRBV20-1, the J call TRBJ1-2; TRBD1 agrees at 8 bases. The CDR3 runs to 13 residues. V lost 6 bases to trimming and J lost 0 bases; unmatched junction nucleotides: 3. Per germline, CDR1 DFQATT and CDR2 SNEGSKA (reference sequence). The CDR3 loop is CSAKQGANYGYTF. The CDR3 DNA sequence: TGCAGTGCAAAACAGGGGGCTAACTATGGCTACACCTTC.

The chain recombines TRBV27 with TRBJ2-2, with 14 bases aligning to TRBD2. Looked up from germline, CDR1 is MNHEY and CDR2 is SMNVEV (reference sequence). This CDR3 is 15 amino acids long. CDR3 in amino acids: CAAGTSGSFLGELFF. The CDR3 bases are TGTGCGGCCGGGACTAGCGGGAGTTTTCTCGGGGAGCTGTTTTTT.

CDR3 protein: CASSSPYRYTPEQPQHF. CDR3 in DNA: TGTGCCAGCAGTTCCCCATATCGCTACACCCCAGAACAGCCCCAGCATTTT. V is TRBV6-2 or TRBV6-3 and J is TRBJ1-5; D call uncertain. Germline CDR1 is MNHEY and CDR2 is SVGEGT. CDR3 length: 17 amino acids. V gave up 4 bases and J gave up 7 bases, with 23 bases separating them.

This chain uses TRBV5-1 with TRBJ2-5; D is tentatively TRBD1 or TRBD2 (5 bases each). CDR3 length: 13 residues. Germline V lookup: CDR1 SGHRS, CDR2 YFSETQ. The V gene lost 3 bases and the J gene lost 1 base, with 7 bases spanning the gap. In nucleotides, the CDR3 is TGCGCCAGCAGCTGGGACGGCCAAGAGACCCAGTACTTC. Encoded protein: CASSWDGQETQYF.

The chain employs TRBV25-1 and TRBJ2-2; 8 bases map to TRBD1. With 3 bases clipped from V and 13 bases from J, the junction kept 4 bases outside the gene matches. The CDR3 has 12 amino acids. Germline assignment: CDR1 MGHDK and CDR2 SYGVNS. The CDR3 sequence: CASSDPGQALFF. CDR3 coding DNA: TGTGCCAGCAGTGATCCGGGACAGGCGCTGTTTTTT.

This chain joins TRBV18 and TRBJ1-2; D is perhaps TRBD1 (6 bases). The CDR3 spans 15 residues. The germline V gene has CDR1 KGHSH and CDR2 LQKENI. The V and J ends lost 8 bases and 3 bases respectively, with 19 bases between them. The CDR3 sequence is CASGKPGAQDYGYTF. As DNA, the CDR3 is TGTGCCAGCGGTAAACCAGGGGCGCAGGACTATGGCTACACCTTC. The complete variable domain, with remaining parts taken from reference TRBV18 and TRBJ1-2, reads NAGVMQNPRHLVRRRGQEARLRCSPMKGHSHVYWYRQLPEEGLKFMVYLQKENIIDESGMPKERFSAEFPKEGPSILRIQQVVRGDSAAYFCASGKPGAQDYGYTFGSGTRLTVV.

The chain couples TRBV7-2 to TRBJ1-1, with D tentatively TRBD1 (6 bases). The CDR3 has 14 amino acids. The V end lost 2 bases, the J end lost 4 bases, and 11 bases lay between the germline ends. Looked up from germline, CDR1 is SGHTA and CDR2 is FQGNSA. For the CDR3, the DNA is TGTGCCAGCAGCTTAAGGGGGGGTGTCACTGAAGCTTTCTTT. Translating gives CASSLRGGVTEAFF.

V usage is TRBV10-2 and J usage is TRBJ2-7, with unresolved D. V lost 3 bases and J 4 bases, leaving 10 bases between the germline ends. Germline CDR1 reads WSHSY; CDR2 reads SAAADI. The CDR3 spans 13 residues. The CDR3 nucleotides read TGCGCCAGCAGTGACCCCGCAGTGTACGAGCAGTACTTC. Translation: CASSDPAVYEQYF.

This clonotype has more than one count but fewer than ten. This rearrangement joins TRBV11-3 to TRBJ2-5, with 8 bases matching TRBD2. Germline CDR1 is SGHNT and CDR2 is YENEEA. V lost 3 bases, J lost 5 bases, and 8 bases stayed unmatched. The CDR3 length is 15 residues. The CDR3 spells CASSFPPAGVETQYF. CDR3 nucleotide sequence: TGTGCCAGCAGCTTCCCTCCAGCGGGAGTGGAGACCCAGTACTTC. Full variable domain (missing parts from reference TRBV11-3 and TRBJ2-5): EAGVVQSPRYKIIEKKQPVAFWCNPISGHNTLYWYLQNLGQGPELLIRYENEEAVDDSQLPKDRFSAERLKGVDSTLKIQPAELGDSAVYLCASSFPPAGVETQYFGPGTRLLVL.

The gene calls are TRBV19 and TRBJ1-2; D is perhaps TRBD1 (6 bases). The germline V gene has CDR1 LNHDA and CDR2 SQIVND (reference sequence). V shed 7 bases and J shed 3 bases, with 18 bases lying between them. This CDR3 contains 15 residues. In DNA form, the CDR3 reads TGTGCCAGTACTCGAGTGGGGGGGCCCGACTATGGCTACACCTTC. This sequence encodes CASTRVGGPDYGYTF.

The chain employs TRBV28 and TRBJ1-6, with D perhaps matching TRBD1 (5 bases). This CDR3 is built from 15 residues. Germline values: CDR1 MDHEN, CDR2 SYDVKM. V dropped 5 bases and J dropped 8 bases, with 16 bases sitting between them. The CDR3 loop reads CASSPWGGVDSPLHF. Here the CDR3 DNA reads TGTGCCAGCAGTCCATGGGGGGGGGTGGATTCACCCCTCCACTTT.

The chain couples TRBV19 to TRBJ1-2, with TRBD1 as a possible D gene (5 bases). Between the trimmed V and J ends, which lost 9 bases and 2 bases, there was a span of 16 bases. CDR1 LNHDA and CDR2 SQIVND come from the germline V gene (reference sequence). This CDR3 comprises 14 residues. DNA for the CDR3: TGTGCCAGCGGACGGGGCCTCGAGAACTATGGCTACACCTTC. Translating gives CASGRGLENYGYTF.

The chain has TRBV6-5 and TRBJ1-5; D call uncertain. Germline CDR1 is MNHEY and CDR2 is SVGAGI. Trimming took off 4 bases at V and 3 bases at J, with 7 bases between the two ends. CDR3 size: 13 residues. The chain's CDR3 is CASSSSFNQPQHF. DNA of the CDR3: TGTGCCAGCAGTTCAAGCTTCAATCAGCCCCAGCATTTT.

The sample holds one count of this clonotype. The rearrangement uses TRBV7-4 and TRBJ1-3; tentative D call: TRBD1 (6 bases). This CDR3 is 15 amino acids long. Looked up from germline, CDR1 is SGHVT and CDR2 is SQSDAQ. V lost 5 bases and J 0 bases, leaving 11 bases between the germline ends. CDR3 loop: CASSDQGLSGNTIYF. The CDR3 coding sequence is TGTGCCAGCAGCGACCAGGGGCTCTCTGGAAACACCATATATTTT. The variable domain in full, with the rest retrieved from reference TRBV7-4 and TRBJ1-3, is GAGVSQSPRYKVAKRGRDVALRCDSISGHVTLYWYRQTLGQGSEVLTYSQSDAQRDKSGRPSGRFSAERPERSVSTLKIQRTEQGDSAVYLCASSDQGLSGNTIYFGEGSWLTVV.